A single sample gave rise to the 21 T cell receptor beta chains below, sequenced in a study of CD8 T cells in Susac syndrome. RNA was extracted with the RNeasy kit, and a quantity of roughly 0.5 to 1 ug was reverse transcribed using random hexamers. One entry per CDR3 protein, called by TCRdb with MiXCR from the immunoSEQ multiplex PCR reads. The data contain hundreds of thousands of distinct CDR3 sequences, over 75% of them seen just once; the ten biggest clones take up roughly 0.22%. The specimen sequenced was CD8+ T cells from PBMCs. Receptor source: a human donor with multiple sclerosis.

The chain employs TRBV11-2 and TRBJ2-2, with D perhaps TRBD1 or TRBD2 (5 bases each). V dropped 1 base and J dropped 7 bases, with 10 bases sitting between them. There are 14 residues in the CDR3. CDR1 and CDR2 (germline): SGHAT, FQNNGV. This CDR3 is CASSLAGADGELFF. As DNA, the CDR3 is TGTGCCAGCAGCTTAGCCGGGGCTGACGGGGAGCTGTTTTTT.

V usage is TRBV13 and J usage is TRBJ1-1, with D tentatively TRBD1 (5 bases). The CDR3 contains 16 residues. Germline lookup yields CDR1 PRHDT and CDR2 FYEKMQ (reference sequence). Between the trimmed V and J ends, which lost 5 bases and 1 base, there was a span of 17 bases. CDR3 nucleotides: TGTGCCAGCAGCGTTCGTGTGGGGCAGGGGAACACTGAAGCTTTCTTT. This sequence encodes CASSVRVGQGNTEAFF.

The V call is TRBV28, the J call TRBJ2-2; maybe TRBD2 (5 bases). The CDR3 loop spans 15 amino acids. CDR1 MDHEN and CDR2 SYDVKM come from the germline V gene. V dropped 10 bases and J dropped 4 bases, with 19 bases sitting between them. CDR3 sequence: CATYPGLSSTGELFF. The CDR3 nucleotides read TGTGCCACCTATCCCGGACTTTCGAGCACCGGGGAGCTGTTTTTT. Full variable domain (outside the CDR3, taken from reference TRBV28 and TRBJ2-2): DVKVTQSSRYLVKRTGEKVFLECVQDMDHENMFWYRQDPGLGLRLIYFSYDVKMKEKGDIPEGYSVSREKKERFSLILESASTNQTSMYLCATYPGLSSTGELFFGEGSRLTVL.

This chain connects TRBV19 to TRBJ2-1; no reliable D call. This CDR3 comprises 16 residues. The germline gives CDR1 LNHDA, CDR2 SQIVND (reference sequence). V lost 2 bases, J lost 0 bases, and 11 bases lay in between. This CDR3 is CASSIISASSYNEQFF. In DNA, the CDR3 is TGTGCCAGTAGTATAATATCGGCAAGCTCCTACAATGAGCAGTTCTTC. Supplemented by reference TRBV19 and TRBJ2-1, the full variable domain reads DGGITQSPKYLFRKEGQNVTLSCEQNLNHDAMYWYRQDPGQGLRLIYYSQIVNDFQKGDIAEGYSVSREKKESFPLTVTSAQKNPTAFYLCASSIISASSYNEQFFGPGTRLTVL.

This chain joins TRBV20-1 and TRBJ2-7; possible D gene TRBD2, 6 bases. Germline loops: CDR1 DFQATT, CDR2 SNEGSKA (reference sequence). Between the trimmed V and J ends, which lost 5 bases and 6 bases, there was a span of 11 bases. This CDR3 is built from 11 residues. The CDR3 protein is CSAGRESEQYF. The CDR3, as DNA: TGCAGTGCTGGCCGGGAGTCCGAGCAGTACTTC.

CDR3 nucleotide sequence: TGTGCCAGCGTCCCGGGCAGCCCGGGACAGGGGAACGAGCAGTACTTC. Translated, it gives CASVPGSPGQGNEQYF. V and J are TRBV6-2 or TRBV6-3 and TRBJ2-7, with TRBD1 matching over 10 bases. Germline V gives CDR1 MNHEY, CDR2 SVGEGT. The J segment lost 5 bases and the V segment lost 8 bases, leaving 15 bases of the junction unmatched. The CDR3 extends over 16 amino acids.

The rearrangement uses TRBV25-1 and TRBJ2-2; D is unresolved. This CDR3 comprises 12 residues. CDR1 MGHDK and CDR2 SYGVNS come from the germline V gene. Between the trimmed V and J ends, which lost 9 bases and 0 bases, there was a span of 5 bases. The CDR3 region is CASTANTGELFF. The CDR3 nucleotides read TGTGCCAGTACAGCGAACACCGGGGAGCTGTTTTTT. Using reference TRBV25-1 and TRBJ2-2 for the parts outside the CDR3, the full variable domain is EADIYQTPRYLVIGTGKKITLECSQTMGHDKMYWYQQDPGMELHLIHYSYGVNSTEKGDLSSESTVSRIRTEHFPLTLESARPSHTSQYLCASTANTGELFFGEGSRLTVL.

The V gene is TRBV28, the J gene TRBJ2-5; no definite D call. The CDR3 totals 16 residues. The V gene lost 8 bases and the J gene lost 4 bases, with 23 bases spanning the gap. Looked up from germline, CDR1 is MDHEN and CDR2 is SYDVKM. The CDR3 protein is CASLTFTGPRRETQYF. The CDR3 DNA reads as TGTGCCAGCCTTACTTTTACCGGGCCCCGAAGAGAGACCCAGTACTTC.

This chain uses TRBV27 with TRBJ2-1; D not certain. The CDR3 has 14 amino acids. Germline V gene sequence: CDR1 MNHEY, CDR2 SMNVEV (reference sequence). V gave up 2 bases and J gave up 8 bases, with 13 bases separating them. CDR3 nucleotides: TGTGCCAGCAGTTTAATCCCCCGGTCCGATGAGCAGTTCTTC. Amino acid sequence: CASSLIPRSDEQFF.

This CDR3 is CASSVGTGGNQPQHF. The DNA for the CDR3 is TGTGCCAGCAGTGTAGGCACAGGGGGTAATCAGCCCCAGCATTTT. This rearrangement joins TRBV28 to TRBJ1-5, with 8 bases identical to TRBD1. Per germline, CDR1 MDHEN and CDR2 SYDVKM. After removal of 5 bases from V and 4 bases from J, the junction contained 7 bases not matched to a gene. The CDR3 runs to 15 residues.

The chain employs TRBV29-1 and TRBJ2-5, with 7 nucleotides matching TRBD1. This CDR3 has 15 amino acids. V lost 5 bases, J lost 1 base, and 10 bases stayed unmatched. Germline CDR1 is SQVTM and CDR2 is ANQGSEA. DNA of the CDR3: TGCAGCGTTACCGGGACAGCGAACTTCCAAGAGACCCAGTACTTC. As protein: CSVTGTANFQETQYF.

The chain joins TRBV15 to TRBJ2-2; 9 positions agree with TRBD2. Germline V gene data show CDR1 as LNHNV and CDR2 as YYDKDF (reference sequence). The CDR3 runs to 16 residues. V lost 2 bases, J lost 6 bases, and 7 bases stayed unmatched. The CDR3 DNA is TGTGCCACCAGCAGATCCCCGGGACTAGCCCCCGGGGAGCTGTTTTTT. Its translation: CATSRSPGLAPGELFF. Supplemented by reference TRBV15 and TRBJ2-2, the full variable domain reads DAMVIQNPRYQVTQFGKPVTLSCSQTLNHNVMYWYQQKSSQAPKLLFHYYDKDFNNEADTPDNFQSRRPNTSFCFLDIRSPGLGDTAMYLCATSRSPGLAPGELFFGEGSRLTVL.

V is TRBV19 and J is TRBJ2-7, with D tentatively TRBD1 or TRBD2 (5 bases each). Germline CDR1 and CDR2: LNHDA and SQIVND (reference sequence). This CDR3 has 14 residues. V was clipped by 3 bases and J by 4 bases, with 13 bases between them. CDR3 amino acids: CASSIRDPFYEQYF. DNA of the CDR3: TGTGCCAGTAGTATTCGGGACCCATTTTACGAGCAGTACTTC.

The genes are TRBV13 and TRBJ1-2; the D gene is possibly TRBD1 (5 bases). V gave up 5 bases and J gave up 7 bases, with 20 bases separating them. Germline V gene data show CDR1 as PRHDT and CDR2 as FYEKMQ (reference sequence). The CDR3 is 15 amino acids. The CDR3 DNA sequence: TGTGCCAGCAGCCCCAGTGGGGGACGACCCGGTGGCTACACCTTC. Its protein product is CASSPSGGRPGGYTF.

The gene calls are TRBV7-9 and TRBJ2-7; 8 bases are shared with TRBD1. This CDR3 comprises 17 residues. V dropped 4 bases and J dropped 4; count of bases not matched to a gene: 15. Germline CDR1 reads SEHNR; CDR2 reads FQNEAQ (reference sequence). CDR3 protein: CASSWHLMTGETYEQYF. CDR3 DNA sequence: TGTGCCAGCAGCTGGCACTTAATGACAGGGGAAACTTACGAGCAGTACTTC.

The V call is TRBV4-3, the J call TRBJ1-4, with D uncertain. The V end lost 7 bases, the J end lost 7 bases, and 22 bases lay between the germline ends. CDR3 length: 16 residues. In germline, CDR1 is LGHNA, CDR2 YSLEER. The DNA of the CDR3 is TGCGCCAGCACCCCCCGGACCGGCGGGTTTTCTGAAAAACTGTTTTTT. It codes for CASTPRTGGFSEKLFF.

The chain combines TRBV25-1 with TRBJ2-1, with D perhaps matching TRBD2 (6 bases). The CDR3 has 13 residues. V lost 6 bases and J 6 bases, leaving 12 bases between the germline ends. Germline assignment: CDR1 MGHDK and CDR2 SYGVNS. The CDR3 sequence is CASRRGQINEQFF. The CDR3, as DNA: TGTGCCAGCAGGCGGGGCCAGATCAATGAGCAGTTCTTC.

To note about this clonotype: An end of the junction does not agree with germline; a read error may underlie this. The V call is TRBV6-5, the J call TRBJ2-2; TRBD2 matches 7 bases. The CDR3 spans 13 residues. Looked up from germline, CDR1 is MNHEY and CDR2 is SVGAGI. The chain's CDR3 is CSSGTTVGGELFF. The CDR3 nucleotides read TGTTCCAGCGGGACTACTGTGGGCGGGGAGCTGTTTTTT.

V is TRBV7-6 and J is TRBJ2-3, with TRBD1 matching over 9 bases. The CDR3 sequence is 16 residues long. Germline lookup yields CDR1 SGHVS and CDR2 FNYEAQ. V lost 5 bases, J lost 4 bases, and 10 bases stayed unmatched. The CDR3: CASSDTGTGSSDTQYF. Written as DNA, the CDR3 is TGTGCCAGCAGCGATACCGGGACAGGGAGCTCAGATACGCAGTATTTT.

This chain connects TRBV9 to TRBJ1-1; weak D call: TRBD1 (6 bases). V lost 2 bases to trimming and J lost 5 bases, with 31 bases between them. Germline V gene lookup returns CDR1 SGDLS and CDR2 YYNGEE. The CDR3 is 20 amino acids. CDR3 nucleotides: TGTGCCAGCAGCGTTGGTCCCCTCGGGGGGGCTGATGGTAGTAAGACTGAAGCTTTCTTT. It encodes CASSVGPLGGADGSKTEAFF.

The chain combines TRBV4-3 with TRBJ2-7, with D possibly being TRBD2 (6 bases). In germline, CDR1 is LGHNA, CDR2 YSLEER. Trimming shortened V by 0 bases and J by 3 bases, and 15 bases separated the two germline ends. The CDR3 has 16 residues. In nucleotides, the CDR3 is TGCGCCAGCAGCCAAGATCAGGCTGAGGACTACTACGAGCAGTACTTC. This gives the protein CASSQDQAEDYYEQYF.